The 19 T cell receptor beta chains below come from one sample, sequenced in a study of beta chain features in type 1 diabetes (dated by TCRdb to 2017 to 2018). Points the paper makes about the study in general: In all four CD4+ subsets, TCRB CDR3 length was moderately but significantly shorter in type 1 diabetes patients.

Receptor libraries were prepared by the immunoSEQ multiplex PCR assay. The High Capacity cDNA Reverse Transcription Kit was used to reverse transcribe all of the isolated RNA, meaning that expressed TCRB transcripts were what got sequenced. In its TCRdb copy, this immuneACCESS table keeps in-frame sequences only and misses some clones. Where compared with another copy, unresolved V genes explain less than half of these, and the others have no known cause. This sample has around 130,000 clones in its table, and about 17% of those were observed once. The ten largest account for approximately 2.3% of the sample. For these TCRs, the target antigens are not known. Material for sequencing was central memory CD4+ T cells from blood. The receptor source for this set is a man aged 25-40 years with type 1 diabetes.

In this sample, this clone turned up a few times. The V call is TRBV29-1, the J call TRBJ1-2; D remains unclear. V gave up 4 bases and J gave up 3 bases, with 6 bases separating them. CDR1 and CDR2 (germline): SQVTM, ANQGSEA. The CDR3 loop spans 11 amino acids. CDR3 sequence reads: CSVGTYYGYTF. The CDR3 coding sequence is TGCAGCGTTGGCACCTACTATGGCTACACCTTC.

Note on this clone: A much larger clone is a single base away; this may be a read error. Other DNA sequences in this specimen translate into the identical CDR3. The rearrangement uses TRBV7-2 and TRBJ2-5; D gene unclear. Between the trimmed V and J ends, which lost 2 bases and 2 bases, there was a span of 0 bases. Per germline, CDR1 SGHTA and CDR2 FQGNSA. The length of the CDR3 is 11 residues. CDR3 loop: CASSLQETQYF. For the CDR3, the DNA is TGTGCCAGCAGCTTACAAGAGACCCAGTACTTC. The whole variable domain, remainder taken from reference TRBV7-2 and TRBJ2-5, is GAGVSQSPSNKVTEKGKDVELRCDPISGHTALYWYRQSLGQGLEFLIYFQGNSAPDKSGLPSDRFSAERTGGSVSTLTIQRTQQEDSAVYLCASSLQETQYFGPGTRLLVL.

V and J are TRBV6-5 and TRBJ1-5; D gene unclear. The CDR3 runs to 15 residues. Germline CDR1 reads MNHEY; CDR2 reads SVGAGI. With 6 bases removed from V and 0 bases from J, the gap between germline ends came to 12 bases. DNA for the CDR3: TGTGCCAGCAGGGCCGCCTTTCTTAGCAATCAGCCCCAGCATTTT. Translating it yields CASRAAFLSNQPQHF.

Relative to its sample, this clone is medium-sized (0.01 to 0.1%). CDR3 coding DNA: TGTGCCATCAGTGAGTCAGCTAGCGGGGACACAGATACGCAGTATTTT. Translated, it gives CAISESASGDTDTQYF. The chain is built from TRBV10-3 and TRBJ2-3; TRBD2 matches 9 bases. This CDR3 region has 16 residues. Germline CDR1 is ENHRY and CDR2 is SYGVKD. After removal of 0 bases from V and 2 bases from J, the junction contained 3 bases not matched to a gene.

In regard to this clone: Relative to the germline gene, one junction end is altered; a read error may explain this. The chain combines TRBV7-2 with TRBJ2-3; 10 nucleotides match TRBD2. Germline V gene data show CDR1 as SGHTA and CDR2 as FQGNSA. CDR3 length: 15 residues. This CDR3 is CASSLAGAHADTQYF. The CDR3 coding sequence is TGTGCCAGCAGCCTAGCGGGGGCGCACGCAGATACGCAGTATTTT.

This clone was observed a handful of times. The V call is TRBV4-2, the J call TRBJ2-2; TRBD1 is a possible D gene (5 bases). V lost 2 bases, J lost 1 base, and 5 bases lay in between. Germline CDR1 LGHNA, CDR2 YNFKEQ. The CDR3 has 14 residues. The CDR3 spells CASSQRGNTGELFF. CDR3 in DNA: TGTGCCAGCAGCCAAAGGGGGAACACCGGGGAGCTGTTTTTT.

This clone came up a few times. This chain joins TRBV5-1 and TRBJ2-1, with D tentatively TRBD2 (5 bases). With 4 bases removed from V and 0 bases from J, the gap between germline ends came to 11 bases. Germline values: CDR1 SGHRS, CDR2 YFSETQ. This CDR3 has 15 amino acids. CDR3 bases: TGCGCCAGCAGCCCTACCGCGGGCTCCTACAATGAGCAGTTCTTC. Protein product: CASSPTAGSYNEQFF.

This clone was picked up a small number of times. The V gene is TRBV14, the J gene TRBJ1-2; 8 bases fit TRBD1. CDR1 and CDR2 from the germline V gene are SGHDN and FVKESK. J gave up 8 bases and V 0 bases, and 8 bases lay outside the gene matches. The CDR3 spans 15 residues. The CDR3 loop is CASSQERRDRRGYTF. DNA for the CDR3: TGTGCCAGCAGCCAAGAGCGCAGGGACAGGCGGGGCTACACCTTC.

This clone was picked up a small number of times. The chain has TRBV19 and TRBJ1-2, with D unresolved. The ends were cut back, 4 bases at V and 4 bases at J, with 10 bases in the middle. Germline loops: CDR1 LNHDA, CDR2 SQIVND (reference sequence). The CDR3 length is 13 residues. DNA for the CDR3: TGTGCCAGTAGTACGGAGGAGATCTATGGCTACACCTTC. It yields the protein CASSTEEIYGYTF.

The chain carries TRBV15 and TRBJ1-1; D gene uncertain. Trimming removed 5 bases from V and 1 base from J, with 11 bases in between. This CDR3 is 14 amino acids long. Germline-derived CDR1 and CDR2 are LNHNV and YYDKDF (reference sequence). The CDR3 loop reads CATSDENRNTEAFF. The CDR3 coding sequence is TGTGCCACCAGCGATGAGAACAGGAACACTGAAGCTTTCTTT.

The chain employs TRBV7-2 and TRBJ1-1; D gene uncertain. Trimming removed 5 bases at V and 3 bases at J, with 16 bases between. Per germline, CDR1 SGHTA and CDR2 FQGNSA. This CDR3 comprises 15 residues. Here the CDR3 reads CASSIQVAVDTEAFF. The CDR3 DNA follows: TGTGCCAGCAGCATCCAAGTGGCGGTAGACACTGAAGCTTTCTTT.

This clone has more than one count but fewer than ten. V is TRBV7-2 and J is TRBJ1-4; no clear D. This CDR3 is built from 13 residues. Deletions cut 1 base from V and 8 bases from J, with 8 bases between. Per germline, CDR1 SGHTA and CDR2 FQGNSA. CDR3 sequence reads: CASSLGAYEKLFF. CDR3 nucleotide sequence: TGTGCCAGCAGCTTAGGGGCCTACGAAAAACTGTTTTTT.

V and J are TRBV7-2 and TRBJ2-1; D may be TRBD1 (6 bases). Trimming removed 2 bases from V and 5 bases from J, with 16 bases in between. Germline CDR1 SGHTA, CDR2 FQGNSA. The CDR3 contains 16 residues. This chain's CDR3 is CASSLKLTGGNNEQFF. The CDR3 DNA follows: TGTGCCAGCAGCTTAAAATTGACAGGCGGAAACAATGAGCAGTTCTTC.

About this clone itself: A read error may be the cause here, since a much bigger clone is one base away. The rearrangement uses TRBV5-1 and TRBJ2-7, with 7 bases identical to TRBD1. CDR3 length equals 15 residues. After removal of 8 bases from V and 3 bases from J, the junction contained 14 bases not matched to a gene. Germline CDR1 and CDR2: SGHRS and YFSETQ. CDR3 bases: TGCGCCAGTACCTCCCGAGGGACAGAAGACTACGAGCAGTACTTC. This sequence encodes CASTSRGTEDYEQYF.

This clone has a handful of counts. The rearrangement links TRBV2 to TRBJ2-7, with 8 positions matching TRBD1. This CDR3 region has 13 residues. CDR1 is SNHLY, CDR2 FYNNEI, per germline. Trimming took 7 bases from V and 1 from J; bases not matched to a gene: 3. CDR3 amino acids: CASTRQGSYEQYF. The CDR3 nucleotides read TGTGCCAGCACTAGACAGGGGTCCTACGAGCAGTACTTC.

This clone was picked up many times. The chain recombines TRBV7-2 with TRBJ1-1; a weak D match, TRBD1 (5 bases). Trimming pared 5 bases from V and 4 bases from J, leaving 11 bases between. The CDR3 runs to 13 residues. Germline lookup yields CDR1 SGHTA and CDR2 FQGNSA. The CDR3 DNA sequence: TGTGCCAGCAGCATGCAGGGAGTCACTGAAGCTTTCTTT. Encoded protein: CASSMQGVTEAFF.

The CDR3, as DNA: TGTGCCAGCAGTTTAACGAAGCTTGGCCTGCGTAGTTCAGAGACCCAGTACTTC. This translates into CASSLTKLGLRSSETQYF. The chain links TRBV27 to TRBJ2-5; unclear D gene. Germline-derived CDR1 and CDR2 are MNHEY and SMNVEV (reference sequence). Deletions cut 2 bases from V and 4 bases from J, with 23 bases between. The CDR3 sequence is 18 residues long.

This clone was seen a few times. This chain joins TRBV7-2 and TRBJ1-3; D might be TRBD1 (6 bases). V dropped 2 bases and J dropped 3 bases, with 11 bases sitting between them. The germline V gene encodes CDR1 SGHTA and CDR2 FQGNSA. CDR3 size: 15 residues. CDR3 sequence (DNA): TGTGCCAGCAGCTTAACAGGGTATGGTGGAAACACCATATATTTT. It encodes CASSLTGYGGNTIYF.

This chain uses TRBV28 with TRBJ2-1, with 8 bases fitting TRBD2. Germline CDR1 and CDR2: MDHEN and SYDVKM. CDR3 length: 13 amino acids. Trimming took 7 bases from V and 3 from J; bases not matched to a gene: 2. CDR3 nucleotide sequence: TGTGCCAGCATTGCGGGGGGCTACAATGAGCAGTTCTTC. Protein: CASIAGGYNEQFF.